This TCR beta chain was profiled in a study of shared clonotypes between healthy human individuals. With regard to this clone: The antigen remains undetermined.

Caucasian adults residing in Nashville, Tennessee made up all the donors. Each sorted subset replicate got 200 ng genomic DNA, 25,000 to 35,000 genomes. Produced via immunoSEQ multiplex PCR; TCRdb's table is partial and in-frame only. The top ten clones hold around 0.13% of a sample with around 2.1 million clones, almost 96% of them seen once. Findings of the study overall: Several donors held approximately 4.5% of naive CD4 clonotypes in common.

The sequenced material came from naive CD4+ T cells sorted from blood. Subset in this sample: CD45RA+ positively selected. The TCR comes from a man aged 18 to 30 in good health.

The DNA of the CDR3 is TGCGCCAGCAGCTCCTCCTCGGGGGCCGGGGAGACCCAGTACTTC. It encodes CASSSSSGAGETQYF. The chain is built from TRBV5-1 and TRBJ2-5; possibly TRBD1 or TRBD2 for D (6 bases each). V was trimmed by 3 bases and J by 5 bases, leaving 17 bases between them. Germline values: CDR1 SGHRS, CDR2 YFSETQ. The CDR3 runs 15 residues.